The 9 T cell receptor beta chains given below trace back to one sample, sequenced in a study of T-cell reconstitution after alpha-beta-depleted transplantation in children. TCRbeta library preparation incorporated unique molecular identifiers. TCRdb re-called the PCR reads through MiXCR, storing one row per CDR3 protein. Seen here are 210,000 or so distinct CDR3 sequences, 9.5% to 13% observed once, and the top ten hold roughly 30%. The input for sequencing was PBMCs, taken before TCRalphabeta/CD19-depleted stem cell transplant. The origin of the receptors is a child younger than two with acute myeloid leukemia, due to receive a stem cell transplant.

This clonotype was seen repeatedly, ten times or more. The chain carries TRBV7-8 and TRBJ2-7; D is unresolved. Trimming left V 5 bases short and J 2 bases short, with 13 bases between. The CDR3 is 14 amino acids. Germline values: CDR1 SGHVS, CDR2 FQNEAQ. For the CDR3, the DNA is TGTGCCAGCAGCCGAATTAGGGTGACCTACGAGCAGTACTTC. It is translated as CASSRIRVTYEQYF.

This clonotype was seen ten or more times. The genes are TRBV7-9 and TRBJ2-1; D is tentatively TRBD1 or TRBD2 (5 bases each). CDR3 length equals 16 residues. Germline CDR1 SEHNR, CDR2 FQNEAQ (reference sequence). With 5 bases removed from V and 3 bases from J, the gap between germline ends came to 17 bases. CDR3 protein: CASSRVGAADYNEQFF. The CDR3 bases are TGTGCCAGCAGCCGTGTTGGGGCAGCGGACTACAATGAGCAGTTCTTC.

This clonotype came up many times. V and J are TRBV28 and TRBJ2-7; D might be TRBD1 (5 bases). CDR3 length: 11 residues. V was pared by 8 bases and J by 9 bases, with 14 bases between. Looked up from germline, CDR1 is MDHEN and CDR2 is SYDVKM. DNA for the CDR3: TGTGCCAGCGCCCTCAAGGGGTGGCAGTACTTC. Protein sequence: CASALKGWQYF.

This clonotype has at least ten counts. The chain links TRBV29-1 to TRBJ1-5; 8 bases agree with TRBD1. Germline V CDR1 and CDR2: SQVTM, ANQGSEA. The ends lost 5 bases at V and 0 bases at J; junction bases unmatched: 6. The CDR3 contains 15 residues. The CDR3 sequence: CSVSGGPGSNQPQHF. In DNA, the CDR3 is TGCAGCGTTTCAGGGGGCCCCGGTAGCAATCAGCCCCAGCATTTT.

This clonotype was counted many times. The chain carries TRBV7-3 and TRBJ2-5; TRBD2 is a possible D gene (5 bases). Germline V gene data show CDR1 as SGHTA and CDR2 as FQGTGA. Trimming pared 3 bases from V and 5 bases from J, leaving 10 bases between. The CDR3 has 13 residues. CDR3 protein: CASSFSPGETQYF. DNA of the CDR3: TGTGCCAGCAGCTTCAGCCCGGGGGAGACCCAGTACTTC.

This clonotype was seen repeatedly, ten times or more. The chain links TRBV7-2 to TRBJ1-5; D uncertain. Germline V gene sequence: CDR1 SGHTA, CDR2 FQGNSA. CDR3 length: 14 amino acids. Trimming removed 3 bases from V and 0 bases from J, with 6 bases in between. The CDR3 loop reads CASSLLNSNQPQHF. In DNA form, the CDR3 reads TGTGCCAGCAGCTTGTTAAATAGCAATCAGCCCCAGCATTTT.

The chain couples TRBV5-1 to TRBJ2-5, with D tentatively TRBD1 (5 bases). Trimming cost V 4 bases and J 2 bases, with 18 bases left between them. The CDR3 contains 16 residues. Germline V gene sequence: CDR1 SGHRS, CDR2 YFSETQ. The CDR3 is CASSRTGDSPQETQYF. Here the CDR3 DNA reads TGCGCCAGCAGCCGAACCGGAGACAGCCCTCAAGAGACCCAGTACTTC. Complete variable domain (other parts from reference TRBV5-1 and TRBJ2-5): KAGVTQTPRYLIKTRGQQVTLSCSPISGHRSVSWYQQTPGQGLQFLFEYFSETQRNKGNFPGRFSGRQFSNSRSEMNVSTLELGDSALYLCASSRTGDSPQETQYFGPGTRLLVL.

This clonotype was found many times. The chain employs TRBV7-8 and TRBJ1-1; the match to TRBD1 covers 7 bases. The CDR3 runs 15 residues. Looked up from germline, CDR1 is SGHVS and CDR2 is FQNEAQ. Trimming cost V 5 bases and J 3 bases; bases outside gene matches: 9. CDR3 protein: CASSRQGLEDTEAFF. The CDR3 nucleotides are TGTGCCAGCAGCAGACAGGGACTGGAGGACACTGAAGCTTTCTTT. The complete variable domain, with remaining parts taken from reference TRBV7-8 and TRBJ1-1, reads GAGVSQSPRYKVAKRGQDVALRCDPISGHVSLFWYQQALGQGPEFLTYFQNEAQLDKSGLPSDRFFAERPEGSVSTLKIQRTQQEDSAVYLCASSRQGLEDTEAFFGQGTRLTVV.

This clonotype was seen repeatedly, ten times or more. A read error may account for a junction end that differs from germline. This chain joins TRBV24-1 and TRBJ2-3; D is ambiguous. Germline V lookup: CDR1 KGHDR, CDR2 SFDVKD. The CDR3 sequence is 14 residues long. In DNA, the CDR3 is TGTGCCCCCAGTGATCCGTCCGCCACAGATACGCAGTATTTT. Translated, it gives CAPSDPSATDTQYF.